This TCR beta chain appears in the sequencing data of a study of cytotoxic CD8 clonotypes in ibrutinib-treated CLL. Unmatched junction bases numbered 8, after V lost 7 bases and J lost 4 bases. Germline CDR1 WSHSY, CDR2 SAAADI. This CDR3 contains 14 residues. Produced via immunoSEQ multiplex PCR; TCRdb's table is partial and in-frame only. The sample gives fewer than 400,000 clones, 67% of which show up once; 6% to 6.5% is in the top ten. This clone has only one observation. The rearrangement joins TRBV10-2 to TRBJ2-7; 9 nucleotides match TRBD1. The source material was PBMCs, sampled after 36 months of ibrutinib treatment. The receptor's source is a human donor with chronic lymphocytic leukemia. The CDR3 nucleotides are TGCGCCAGCATGCCGGGACAGGGACCATACGAGCAGTACTTC. Amino acids: CASMPGQGPYEQYF.